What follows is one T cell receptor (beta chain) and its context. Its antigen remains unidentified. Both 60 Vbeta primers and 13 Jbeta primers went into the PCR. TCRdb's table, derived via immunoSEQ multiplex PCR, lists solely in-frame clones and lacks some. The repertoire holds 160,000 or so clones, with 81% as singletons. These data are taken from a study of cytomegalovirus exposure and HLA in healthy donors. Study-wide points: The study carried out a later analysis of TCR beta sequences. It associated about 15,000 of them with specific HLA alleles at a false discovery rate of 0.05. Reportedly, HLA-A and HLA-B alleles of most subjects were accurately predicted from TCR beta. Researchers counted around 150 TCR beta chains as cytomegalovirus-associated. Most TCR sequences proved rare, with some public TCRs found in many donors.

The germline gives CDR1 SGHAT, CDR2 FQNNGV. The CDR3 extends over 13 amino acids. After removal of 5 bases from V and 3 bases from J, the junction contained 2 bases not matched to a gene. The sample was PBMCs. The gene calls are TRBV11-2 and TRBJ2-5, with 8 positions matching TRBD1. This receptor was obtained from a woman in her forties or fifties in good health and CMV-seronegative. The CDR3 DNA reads TGTGCCAGCAGCCCGGACAGGGAAGAGACCCAGTACTTC. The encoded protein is CASSPDREETQYF.